Listed here are 31 T cell receptor beta chains from one sample, sequenced in a study of post-analysis software for immune sequencing data (dated by TCRdb to about 2015). What the authors observed across the whole study: Significantly higher frequencies in patients than in controls were found for several TRBV segments, including TRBV5-6, TRBV5-1 and TRBV20-1.

Libraries were built with PCR. Sequencing was carried out with an Illumina HiSeq 2500. To reduce PCR and sequencing biases, unique molecular identifiers were built into the TCR beta cDNA libraries. The public reads were run again by TCRdb, first through fastp at Q25 and then through MiXCR, and only productive beta chains were kept. Rows matching on CDR3 protein sequence are summarized as one entry with the most common DNA and genes. The sample has about 400,000 distinct CDR3 sequences on record, less than 35% of them singletons. The biggest ten clones account for about an eighth of the sample. Their cognate antigens are unknown. Sequencing was carried out using blood. Source of these receptors: a girl aged 5-17 years with multiple sclerosis.

The chain uses TRBV4-1 and TRBJ2-3; D is perhaps TRBD1 (6 bases). The germline V gene encodes CDR1 MGHRA and CDR2 YSYEKL. The CDR3 covers 15 residues. V was pared by 1 base and J by 2 bases, with 10 bases between. CDR3 in amino acids: CASSQGDMATDTQYF. In nucleotides, the CDR3 is TGCGCCAGCAGCCAAGGGGACATGGCCACAGATACGCAGTATTTT.

V and J are TRBV4-3 and TRBJ2-1; the match to TRBD1 covers 8 bases. CDR1 LGHNA and CDR2 YSLEER come from the germline V gene. Unmatched junction bases numbered 6, after V lost 0 bases and J lost 8 bases. This CDR3 contains 15 residues. The CDR3 spells CASSQDRGLFDEQFF. CDR3 DNA sequence: TGCGCCAGCAGCCAAGACAGGGGGCTTTTCGATGAGCAGTTCTTC.

This sequence joins TRBV20-1 and TRBJ2-7; 8 bases are shared with TRBD2. The DNA end lines up better with TRBJ2-5; the J call may be wrong. This CDR3 comprises 14 residues. Germline CDR1 reads DFQATT; CDR2 reads SNEGSKA (reference sequence). The CDR3 DNA follows: TGCAGTGCTAGCCGGCGGGCGGGGGGAGAGACCCAGTACTTC. Protein product: CSASRRAGGETQYF.

Only a few counts were recorded for this clonotype. In nucleotides, the CDR3 is TGTGCCAGCAGCTTATTGACGGGGGGGCGTCGTGAGCAGTACTTC. Protein product: CASSLLTGGRREQYF. The chain combines TRBV11-1 with TRBJ2-7; 8 nucleotides line up with TRBD2. The V gene end was trimmed by 2 bases and the J gene end by 7 bases; junction bases not matched to a gene: 10. Germline lookup yields CDR1 SGHAT and CDR2 FQDESV (reference sequence). The CDR3 covers 15 residues.

V gene TRBV5-5 combines with J gene TRBJ2-7; D may be TRBD1 (6 bases). Germline CDR1 and CDR2: SGHKS and YYEKEE (reference sequence). The CDR3 extends over 13 amino acids. The V end was cut by 4 bases, the J end by 2 bases, with 10 bases between. The DNA of the CDR3 is TGTGCCAGCAGCCGGACAGTAGCCTACGAGCAGTACTTC. As protein: CASSRTVAYEQYF.

This clonotype was picked up one time. This chain uses TRBV11-2 with TRBJ2-2, with TRBD2 matching over 9 bases. V lost 8 bases to trimming and J lost 5 bases; unmatched junction nucleotides: 9. Germline values: CDR1 SGHAT, CDR2 FQNNGV. The CDR3 sequence is 15 residues long. The CDR3 coding sequence is TGTGCCAGCCCGGGGGGCCTAGCGGGGACCGGGGAGCTGTTTTTT. It codes for CASPGGLAGTGELFF.

The DNA of the CDR3 is TGTGCCAGCAGCTTAGCGGGTGGGGGCAGGGCCCCCTCCGAGCAGTACTTC. Translated, it gives CASSLAGGGRAPSEQYF. This chain uses TRBV7-9 with TRBJ2-7; the D gene is possibly TRBD1 (6 bases). Germline CDR1 is SEHNR and CDR2 is FQNEAQ (reference sequence). Deletions cut 0 bases from V and 6 bases from J, with 21 bases between. The CDR3 length is 17 residues. Drawing the rest from reference TRBV7-9 and TRBJ2-7, the complete variable domain is DTGVSQNPRHKITKRGQNVTFRCDPISEHNRLYWYRQTLGQGPEFLTYFQNEAQLEKSRLLSDRFSAERPKGSFSTLEIQRTEQGDSAMYLCASSLAGGGRAPSEQYFGPGTRLTVT.

This clonotype has just a few counts. The chain combines TRBV28 with TRBJ2-1, with D perhaps matching TRBD1 (5 bases). The ends were cut back, 3 bases at V and 9 bases at J, with 15 bases in the middle. The germline V gene encodes CDR1 MDHEN and CDR2 SYDVKM. The CDR3 is 14 amino acids. The CDR3 loop is CASSLLVHQGEQFF. DNA for the CDR3: TGTGCCAGCAGTTTGCTAGTGCACCAGGGTGAGCAGTTCTTC.

This clonotype was seen more than once but under ten times. The chain uses TRBV6-1 and TRBJ2-7; D gene uncertain. The CDR3 sequence is 15 residues long. Germline V lookup: CDR1 MNHNS, CDR2 SASEGT. Trimming shortened V by 2 bases and J by 0 bases, and 11 bases separated the two germline ends. The CDR3 DNA reads as TGTGCCAGCAGTGAATCGGGTCACCTCTCCTACGAGCAGTACTTC. Translated, it gives CASSESGHLSYEQYF.

The chain links TRBV29-1 to TRBJ2-2; the match to TRBD1 covers 7 bases. This CDR3 region has 14 residues. Germline V lookup: CDR1 SQVTM, CDR2 ANQGSEA. Germline trimming cut 7 bases from V and 1 base from J; bases unmatched to any gene: 6. The CDR3 protein is CSARDRLNTGELFF. CDR3 DNA sequence: TGCAGCGCTAGGGACAGATTGAACACCGGGGAGCTGTTTTTT.

The chain couples TRBV27 to TRBJ2-4; D not certain. The CDR3 consists of 12 residues. The germline V gene encodes CDR1 MNHEY and CDR2 SMNVEV (reference sequence). V lost 2 bases, J lost 13 bases, and 12 bases lay in between. The CDR3 region has the DNA TGTGCCAGCAGTTTAACGCCCGGCAAGCAGTACTTC. It encodes CASSLTPGKQYF.

This clonotype occurred a few times. The genes are TRBV6-5 and TRBJ1-5; D is possibly TRBD1 (5 bases). Trimming shortened V by 6 bases and J by 4 bases, and 10 bases separated the two germline ends. Germline CDR1 is MNHEY and CDR2 is SVGAGI. The CDR3 spans 13 residues. DNA for the CDR3: TGTGCCAGCAGCCACGACAGAAATCAGCCCCAGCATTTT. It is translated as CASSHDRNQPQHF.

This chain links TRBV28 with TRBJ1-5; D gene ambiguous. Deletions cut 3 bases from V and 6 bases from J, with 9 bases between. The CDR3 covers 13 residues. Germline V gene data show CDR1 as MDHEN and CDR2 as SYDVKM. This chain's CDR3 is CASSFGTIQPQHF. The DNA for the CDR3 is TGTGCCAGCAGTTTTGGAACAATTCAGCCCCAGCATTTT. Full variable domain (rest looked up from reference TRBV28 and TRBJ1-5): DVKVTQSSRYLVKRTGEKVFLECVQDMDHENMFWYRQDPGLGLRLIYFSYDVKMKEKGDIPEGYSVSREKKERFSLILESASTNQTSMYLCASSFGTIQPQHFGDGTRLSIL.

V and J are TRBV20-1 and TRBJ2-3; weak D call: TRBD1 (6 bases). Germline lookup yields CDR1 DFQATT and CDR2 SNEGSKA (reference sequence). Trimming removed 2 bases from V and 3 bases from J, with 12 bases in between. The CDR3 length is 14 residues. In DNA, the CDR3 is TGCAGTGCTAGAACGTCAGGGGAGACAGATACGCAGTATTTT. Encoded protein: CSARTSGETDTQYF.

The table lists this clonotype with a count of one. The chain employs TRBV12-3 or TRBV12-4 and TRBJ1-5, with 8 bases matching TRBD1. V shed 8 bases and J 5 bases; nucleotides not matched to a gene: 5. This CDR3 comprises 13 residues. CDR3 amino acids: CASAPQGDQPQHF. In DNA form, the CDR3 reads TGTGCCAGCGCCCCACAGGGGGATCAGCCCCAGCATTTT.

The chain has TRBV12-3 or TRBV12-4 and TRBJ1-4; no definite D call. Trimming cost V 6 bases and J 10 bases, with 21 bases left between them. This CDR3 is built from 15 residues. CDR3 DNA sequence: TGTGCCAGCAGCCCAAGGACGGGTTCCGAGGGAAAACTGTTTTTT. Translating it yields CASSPRTGSEGKLFF.

The chain recombines TRBV20-1 with TRBJ1-5; the D gene is possibly TRBD1 (5 bases). The CDR3 length is 18 residues. Germline V gene sequence: CDR1 DFQATT, CDR2 SNEGSKA (reference sequence). V lost 1 base to trimming and J lost 0 bases, with 19 bases between them. CDR3 sequence reads: CSARAFGAGSSSNQPQHF. DNA of the CDR3: TGCAGTGCTAGAGCCTTTGGGGCAGGCAGCTCTAGCAATCAGCCCCAGCATTTT.

The chain carries TRBV6-1 and TRBJ2-5; the D is unclear. The tail of the sequence fits TRBJ2-7 better, so the J call may be wrong. Per germline, CDR1 MNHNS and CDR2 SASEGT. CDR3 size: 14 residues. DNA of the CDR3: TGTGCCAGCTTCCACCGCCAGCAGAACTACGAGCAGTACTTC. Translating gives CASFHRQQNYEQYF.

The chain combines TRBV4-3 with TRBJ1-6; no clear D gene. The germline V gene has CDR1 LGHNA and CDR2 YSLEER. The V end was cut by 1 base, the J end by 10 bases, with 8 bases between. The CDR3 has 13 residues. The CDR3 loop reads CASSQVRSSPLHF. The CDR3 DNA reads as TGCGCCAGCAGCCAAGTCAGATCCTCACCCCTCCACTTT.

This clonotype was seen a handful of times. The chain employs TRBV18 and TRBJ1-1; no reliable D call. The CDR3 has 13 residues. V was trimmed by 5 bases and J by 5 bases, leaving 12 bases between them. Germline V gene sequence: CDR1 KGHSH, CDR2 LQKENI. The CDR3 here is CASSFEGRTEAFF. The CDR3 nucleotides are TGTGCCAGCTCATTCGAAGGGAGGACTGAAGCTTTCTTT.

This clonotype has just a few counts. The rearrangement links TRBV7-3 to TRBJ2-3; D may be TRBD2 (6 bases). Per the germline V gene, CDR1 is SGHTA and CDR2 is FQGTGA. The V and J ends lost 1 base and 5 bases respectively, with 13 bases between them. The length of the CDR3 is 15 residues. CDR3 nucleotide sequence: TGTGCCAGCAGCTTAAAGGGTGTTAGCGGAGATACGCAGTATTTT. This gives the protein CASSLKGVSGDTQYF.

The gene calls are TRBV6-4 and TRBJ2-3; perhaps TRBD1 as D (6 bases). CDR1 is MRHNA and CDR2 is SNTAGT in the germline V gene. Trimming took off 3 bases at V and 5 bases at J, with 12 bases between the two ends. The CDR3 covers 14 residues. This CDR3 reads CASSEMGAGDTQYF. CDR3 coding DNA: TGTGCCAGCAGTGAGATGGGGGCCGGAGATACGCAGTATTTT.

This chain uses TRBV20-1 with TRBJ2-5; D possibly corresponds to TRBD1 (5 bases). Trimming stripped 1 base from V and 0 bases from J, with 9 bases between. Looked up from germline, CDR1 is DFQATT and CDR2 is SNEGSKA (reference sequence). CDR3 size: 14 residues. The CDR3 is CSARGQTYQETQYF. In nucleotides, the CDR3 is TGCAGTGCTAGAGGACAGACATACCAAGAGACCCAGTACTTC.

This clonotype was seen ten or more times. V gene TRBV9 combines with J gene TRBJ2-1; D is possibly TRBD2 (6 bases). There are 14 residues in the CDR3. CDR1 SGDLS and CDR2 YYNGEE come from the germline V gene. V shed 3 bases and J shed 5 bases, with 12 bases lying between them. DNA of the CDR3: TGTGCCAGCAGCGCCACTAGCAGTGACAATGAGCAGTTCTTC. Its translation is CASSATSSDNEQFF.

This clonotype was observed a few times. The chain links TRBV12-3 or TRBV12-4 to TRBJ2-6; 10 bases are a match to TRBD2. The CDR3 is made up of 17 amino acids. V lost 7 bases and J lost 0; bases outside the gene matches: 6. CDR3: CASTLLAGTSGANVLTF. The CDR3 region has the DNA TGTGCCAGCACCTTACTAGCGGGGACCTCTGGGGCCAACGTCCTGACTTTC.

The chain combines TRBV4-1 with TRBJ2-3; D unclear. Germline CDR1 reads MGHRA; CDR2 reads YSYEKL. The CDR3 has 14 amino acids. V was shortened by 4 bases and J by 6 bases, with 14 bases between the two germline ends. In DNA, the CDR3 is TGCGCCAGCAGCCTCACCGAGACGTCTGATACGCAGTATTTT. It yields the protein CASSLTETSDTQYF.

This chain's CDR3 is CSVVAGGDEQYF. Here the CDR3 DNA reads TGCAGCGTTGTCGCAGGAGGGGACGAGCAGTACTTC. This chain links TRBV29-1 with TRBJ2-7; tentatively, D is TRBD2 (6 bases). Trimming left V 4 bases short and J 5 bases short, with 12 bases between. This CDR3 spans 12 amino acids. Germline V gene lookup returns CDR1 SQVTM and CDR2 ANQGSEA.

This clonotype was found a few times. The chain is built from TRBV27 and TRBJ2-3; tentative D call: TRBD2 (5 bases). V shed 1 base and J shed 4 bases, with 9 bases lying between them. The germline gives CDR1 MNHEY, CDR2 SMNVEV (reference sequence). The CDR3 spans 14 residues. CDR3 loop: CASSLFAGADTQYF. In nucleotides, the CDR3 is TGTGCCAGCAGTTTATTCGCCGGGGCAGATACGCAGTATTTT.

In this sample, this clonotype turned up a few times. The J gene is TRBJ1-1, the V gene TRBV27, with 10 bases lining up with TRBD1. With 5 bases clipped from V and 5 bases from J, the junction kept 8 bases outside the gene matches. Germline V gives CDR1 MNHEY, CDR2 SMNVEV (reference sequence). The CDR3 totals 15 residues. The CDR3, as DNA: TGTGCCAGCAGTCTAGGGACAGGGGCAGGGACTGAAGCTTTCTTT. Translating gives CASSLGTGAGTEAFF.

J is TRBJ2-3 and V is TRBV6-2 or TRBV6-3, with a possible D match to TRBD1 (6 bases). This CDR3 spans 12 amino acids. The V and J ends lost 7 bases and 5 bases respectively, with 10 bases between them. Germline V gene data show CDR1 as MNHEY and CDR2 as SVGEGT. DNA of the CDR3: TGTGCCAGCAATTCAGGGGAAGATACGCAGTATTTT. It is translated as CASNSGEDTQYF.

DNA of the CDR3: TGTGCCAGCAGCCGATCGGGACAGGCTAACTATGGCTACACCTTC. It is translated as CASSRSGQANYGYTF. The rearrangement links TRBV7-9 to TRBJ1-2; TRBD1 matches at 8 bases. Germline CDR1 SEHNR, CDR2 FQNEAQ (reference sequence). CDR3 length: 15 residues. With 5 bases clipped from V and 0 bases from J, the junction kept 5 bases outside the gene matches.